This is a list of T cell receptor beta chains from one sample in a study of breast tumors, draining lymph nodes, adjacent tissues. MiXCR was run by TCRdb on the multiplex PCR reads, yielding one entry per CDR3 protein. The table records some 130,000 distinct CDR3 sequences, just under 20% of them present only once. Input material: axillary lymph node tissue. The source is a female donor with breast cancer. Some clones in this sample may be carry-over from other donors' samples. Both conserved end residues are part of each CDR3. A D gene is named only where the DNA matches it firmly. Rows give clone size only sometimes, using once, few, many, or a class for an expanded clone.

V gene	clone size	J gene	D gene	CDR3 protein	CDR3 DNA
TRBV7-9	many	TRBJ1-4	TRBD1	CASSFGQGLSEKLFF	TGTGCCAGCAGCTTTGGACAGGGGTTGAGTGAAAAACTGTTTTTT
TRBV5-1	many	TRBJ2-3	TRBD2	CASRNVAGVTDTQYF	TGCGCCAGCAGAAACGTGGCGGGGGTTACAGATACGCAGTATTTT
TRBV15	many	TRBJ2-2	TRBD1	CATSRRTGGTGELFF	TGTGCCACCAGCAGGAGGACAGGGGGCACCGGGGAGCTGTTTTTT
TRBV7-9	once	TRBJ1-1	-	CASSPRVGVNTEAFF	TGTGCCAGCAGCCCTAGAGTCGGAGTGAACACTGAAGCTTTCTTT
TRBV5-6	-	TRBJ2-1	-	CASSFGRGDSYNEQFF	TGTGCCAGCAGCTTCGGCAGGGGAGATTCCTACAATGAGCAGTTCTTC
TRBV6-6	many	TRBJ1-2	TRBD1	CASTRTGGDIGYTF	TGTGCCAGCACCCGGACAGGGGGCGATATTGGCTACACCTTC
TRBV7-3	-	TRBJ2-2	TRBD1	CASSIGQGDRELFF	TGTGCCAGCAGCATCGGACAGGGGGACAGGGAGCTGTTTTTT
TRBV30	few	TRBJ1-3	-	CAWSVMAGNTIYF	TGTGCCTGGAGTGTAATGGCTGGAAACACCATATATTTT
TRBV20-1	many	TRBJ2-1	-	CSAESQRALYNEQFF	TGCAGTGCTGAATCTCAGCGGGCACTATACAATGAGCAGTTCTTC
TRBV5-4	many	TRBJ2-7	TRBD2	CASSAGLAAYEQYF	TGTGCCAGCAGCGCGGGACTAGCGGCCTACGAGCAGTACTTC
TRBV20-1	many	TRBJ2-2	TRBD2	CSALKTRGGAELFF	TGCAGTGCCTTAAAGACGCGCGGGGGGGCCGAGCTGTTTTTT
TRBV6-5	many	TRBJ2-1	TRBD2	CASRLRRTSLTNEQFF	TGTGCCAGCAGGCTAAGAAGGACTAGTCTAACAAATGAGCAGTTCTTC
TRBV9	many	TRBJ1-3	-	CASSLSWSGRSGNTIYF	TGTGCCAGCAGCCTGTCGTGGTCAGGGCGAAGTGGAAACACCATATATTTT
TRBV19	many	TRBJ1-6	TRBD1	CASSIKTGRFSPLHF	TGTGCCAGTAGTATCAAGACAGGGCGATTTTCACCCCTCCACTTT